The rows below give T cell receptor beta chains drawn from one sample of a study of shared clonotypes between healthy human individuals. Measured with immunoSEQ multiplex PCR; TCRdb has only the in-frame clones, and not every one. Of 950,000 to 1,300,000 clones in the sample, roughly 80% are singletons; the top ten hold approximately 1.5%. The sample comprised memory CD4+ T cells sorted from blood. The source of these receptors is a man between 18 and 29 years old in good health. CDR3s include the opening cysteine and the closing phenylalanine or tryptophan. A D gene is named only where the DNA matches it firmly. Part of the rows lack a size; the others show once, few, many or a class for expanded clones.

v_gene	abundance	d_gene	j_gene	CDR3aa	CDR3nt
TRBV4-1	.	TRBD1	TRBJ2-7	CASSGGYRGLSYEQYF	TGCGCCAGCAGCGGAGGATACAGGGGGCTGTCCTACGAGCAGTACTTC
TRBV6-5	.	TRBD2	TRBJ2-7	CASSYLTSGRVHEQYF	TGTGCCAGCAGTTACCTGACTAGCGGGAGAGTGCACGAGCAGTACTTC
TRBV19	.	.	TRBJ1-2	CASSPDSNYGYTF	TGTGCCAGTAGCCCGGACAGTAACTATGGCTACACCTTC
TRBV10-3	.	.	TRBJ1-6	CAISAQNISPLHF	TGTGCCATTTCGGCTCAAAATATTTCACCCCTCCACTTT
TRBV9	.	.	TRBJ1-5	CASSPGMGASNQPQHF	TGTGCCAGCAGCCCAGGCATGGGTGCGAGCAATCAGCCCCAGCATTTT
TRBV7-2	once	TRBD1	TRBJ1-3	CASSSDPGTGGNTIYF	TGTGCCAGCAGTTCTGATCCCGGGACAGGCGGAAACACCATATATTTT
TRBV29-1	.	.	TRBJ2-3	CSVVGADGTQYF	TGCAGCGTTGTGGGGGCTGATGGTACGCAGTATTTT
TRBV19	.	.	TRBJ1-2	CASSIDTNRVDGYTF	TGTGCCAGTAGTATAGATACTAACAGGGTAGATGGCTACACCTTC
TRBV7-9	.	.	TRBJ2-7	CASSPSRGEQYF	TGTGCCAGCAGCCCCTCTAGGGGCGAGCAGTACTTC
TRBV30	.	TRBD1	TRBJ1-4	CAWSGGQVREKLFF	TGTGCCTGGAGCGGGGGACAGGTCCGCGAAAAACTGTTTTTT
TRBV2	once	.	TRBJ1-3	CASSLAWGSGNTIYF	TGTGCCAGCAGCCTCGCTTGGGGGTCTGGAAACACCATATATTTT
TRBV5-1	.	TRBD1	TRBJ1-1	CASTRQGEGTEAFF	TGCGCCAGCACTCGACAGGGGGAGGGCACTGAAGCTTTCTTT
TRBV14	.	.	TRBJ1-1	CASSLFGGRVTEAFF	TGTGCCAGCAGCCTTTTTGGGGGAAGGGTTACTGAAGCTTTCTTT
TRBV6-1	.	.	TRBJ1-6	CASSEWWGGDSPLHF	TGTGCCAGCAGTGAATGGTGGGGCGGAGATTCACCCCTCCACTTT
TRBV18	.	TRBD1	TRBJ1-1	CASSPLQGGITEAFF	TGTGCCAGCTCACCCCTCCAGGGGGGTATCACTGAAGCTTTCTTT
TRBV6-6	few	TRBD2	TRBJ2-7	CASSYGSGGSSYEQYF	TGTGCCAGCAGTTACGGTAGCGGGGGATCCTCCTACGAGCAGTACTTC
TRBV10-3	.	TRBD1	TRBJ1-2	CAISLSDRGQGYTF	TGTGCCATCAGCCTCTCGGACAGGGGGCAGGGCTACACCTTC
TRBV30	once	.	TRBJ1-5	CAWSALTSRNQPQHF	TGTGCCTGGAGTGCCTTGACTTCCCGAAATCAGCCCCAGCATTTT
TRBV5-1	.	TRBD2	TRBJ2-3	CASSLGGLATDTQYF	TGCGCCAGCAGCTTGGGGGGACTAGCGACAGATACGCAGTATTTT
TRBV4-1	few	TRBD2	TRBJ2-2	CASSQSLADTGELFF	TGCGCCAGCAGCCAATCTCTAGCGGACACCGGGGAGCTGTTTTTT
TRBV12-1	.	.	TRBJ2-7	CASSFLNWDSLYYEQYF	TGTGCCAGCAGCTTCTTAAATTGGGACAGCTTATACTACGAGCAGTACTTC
TRBV7-9	.	TRBD1	TRBJ1-5	CASSGTGGESQPQHF	TGTGCCAGCAGCGGAACAGGGGGCGAAAGTCAGCCCCAGCATTTT
TRBV7-9	few	.	TRBJ2-3	CASSFQADTQYF	TGTGCCAGCAGCTTCCAGGCGGATACGCAGTATTTT
TRBV29-1	.	.	TRBJ1-2	CSVEVGANYGYTF	TGCAGCGTTGAAGTCGGAGCTAACTATGGCTACACCTTC
TRBV9	.	TRBD1	TRBJ2-2	CASSADRLIGELFF	TGTGCCAGCAGCGCGGACAGGTTGATCGGGGAGCTGTTTTTT
TRBV6-5	few	.	TRBJ2-4	CASSHIGEGNIQYF	TGTGCCAGCAGTCACATCGGAGAAGGGAACATTCAGTACTTC
TRBV18	.	.	TRBJ1-1	CASSPDLNTEAFF	TGTGCCAGCTCACCTGACTTGAACACTGAAGCTTTCTTT
TRBV4-1	.	.	TRBJ2-1	CASSQVGSNEQFF	TGCGCCAGCAGCCAAGTTGGCTCAAATGAGCAGTTCTTC
TRBV7-2	few	.	TRBJ2-1	CASSSVLGAWNEQFF	TGTGCCAGCAGCTCTGTGTTGGGGGCCTGGAATGAGCAGTTCTTC
TRBV5-1	.	TRBD2	TRBJ2-2	CASSGLGLGNTGELFF	TGCGCCAGCAGCGGCCTGGGACTAGGGAACACCGGGGAGCTGTTTTTT
TRBV18	.	TRBD2	TRBJ2-1	CASSPQGPSASGGYNEQFF	TGTGCCAGCTCACCACAGGGACCTTCAGCTAGCGGGGGGTACAATGAGCAGTTCTTC
TRBV18	.	TRBD1	TRBJ1-5	CASSRDRNSNQPQHF	TGTGCCAGCTCACGGGACAGAAATAGCAATCAGCCCCAGCATTTT
TRBV21-1	few	.	TRBJ1-4	CASSGKGRFNEKLFF	TGTGCCAGCAGCGGCAAAGGGCGTTTTAATGAAAAACTGTTTTTT
TRBV18	few	TRBD1	TRBJ2-7	CASSQGQGGSSYEQYF	TGTGCCAGCTCACAGGGACAGGGGGGGAGCTCCTACGAGCAGTACTTC
TRBV10-1	.	TRBD1	TRBJ2-5	CASSESRQGMETQYF	TGCGCCAGCAGTGAGTCGAGACAGGGAATGGAGACCCAGTACTTC
TRBV10-3	.	.	TRBJ2-4	CAISESIGTPRNIQYF	TGTGCCATCAGTGAGTCGATCGGGACGCCCCGAAACATTCAGTACTTC
TRBV30	.	.	TRBJ1-4	CAWRAPKGEANEKLFF	TGTGCCTGGAGGGCCCCGAAGGGAGAGGCTAATGAAAAACTGTTTTTT
TRBV10-3	.	.	TRBJ2-2	CAIRSSGTDYTGELFF	TGTGCCATTAGATCCTCCGGGACGGATTACACCGGGGAGCTGTTTTTT
TRBV7-2	.	.	TRBJ1-5	CASSLRRGGDQPQHF	TGTGCCAGCAGCTTAAGGCGGGGGGGGGATCAGCCCCAGCATTTT
TRBV28	.	.	TRBJ1-6	CASSWGQGPLHF	TGTGCCAGCAGTTGGGGACAAGGACCCCTCCACTTT